What follows are 4 T cell receptor beta chains derived from one specimen sequenced in a study of T cell responses to AZD1222 COVID-19 vaccine. Produced via immunoSEQ multiplex PCR; TCRdb's table is partial and in-frame only. This sample has over 100,000 clones, with 88% found just once. The sequencing used peripheral blood, collected on day 0 of MenACWY control vaccination. These TCRs come from an adult in good health.

The rearrangement joins TRBV7-2 to TRBJ1-5; D not resolved. CDR1 and CDR2 (germline): SGHTA, FQGNSA. This CDR3 has 16 residues. Trimming shortened V by 5 bases and J by 7 bases, and 21 bases separated the two germline ends. CDR3 sequence reads: CASSPALRSAGQPQHF. CDR3 sequence (DNA): TGTGCCAGCAGCCCGGCTCTCCGATCCGCGGGGCAGCCCCAGCATTTT.

The table lists this clone with a count of one. The rearrangement joins TRBV2 to TRBJ1-1; 10 bases align to TRBD1. Losses at the gene ends were 8 bases for V and 6 bases for J; bases not matched to a gene: 12. Germline CDR1 SNHLY, CDR2 FYNNEI. There are 15 residues in the CDR3. CDR3 in amino acids: CASGGLRDRGSEAFF. The DNA for the CDR3 is TGTGCCAGCGGGGGACTCCGGGACAGGGGTTCTGAAGCTTTCTTT.

This clone was seen more than once but under ten times. The chain joins TRBV2 to TRBJ1-2; 8 bases fit TRBD1. Germline lookup yields CDR1 SNHLY and CDR2 FYNNEI. The CDR3 loop spans 14 amino acids. After removal of 3 bases from V and 5 bases from J, the junction contained 5 bases not matched to a gene. CDR3 DNA: TGTGCCAGCAGTGATTACAGGGGGGAGTATGGCTACACCTTC. It is translated as CASSDYRGEYGYTF.

This chain connects TRBV5-1 to TRBJ1-2; D is possibly TRBD1 (6 bases). The CDR3 is made up of 16 amino acids. CDR1 SGHRS and CDR2 YFSETQ come from the germline V gene. With 0 bases removed from V and 0 bases from J, the gap between germline ends came to 12 bases. CDR3 region: CASSLAPDRTNYGYTF. DNA for the CDR3: TGCGCCAGCAGCTTGGCTCCGGACAGAACTAACTATGGCTACACCTTC.